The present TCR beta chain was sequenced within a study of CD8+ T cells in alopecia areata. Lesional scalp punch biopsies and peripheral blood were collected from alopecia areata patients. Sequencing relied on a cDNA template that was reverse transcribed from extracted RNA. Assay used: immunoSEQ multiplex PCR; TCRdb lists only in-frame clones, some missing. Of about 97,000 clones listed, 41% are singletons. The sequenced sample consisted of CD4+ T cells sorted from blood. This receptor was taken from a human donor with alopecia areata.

DNA of the CDR3: TGTGCCACCAGCAGCCGAACCGGGACGCGGAGCACAGATACGCAGTATTTT. Translated: CATSSRTGTRSTDTQYF. The genes are TRBV15 and TRBJ2-3; TRBD1 or TRBD2 may be the D gene (5 bases each). This CDR3 spans 17 amino acids. Trimming removed 3 bases at V and 0 bases at J, with 16 bases between. Germline values: CDR1 LNHNV, CDR2 YYDKDF (reference sequence).